This T cell receptor beta chain was observed in a study of cytomegalovirus exposure and HLA in healthy donors. In germline, CDR1 is LNHDA, CDR2 SQIVND (reference sequence). This CDR3 contains 14 residues. V was shortened by 7 bases and J by 1 base, with 13 bases between the two germline ends. PCR employed 60 Vbeta and 13 Jbeta primers. Produced via immunoSEQ multiplex PCR; TCRdb's table is partial and in-frame only. The sample has about 92,000 clones; roughly 73% are singletons. The chain links TRBV19 to TRBJ1-2; D is uncertain. This TCR was sampled from a man aged 45-65 years in good health and CMV-seropositive. What was sequenced was PBMCs. CDR3 bases: TGTGCCAGTAACGGTCCCGGGGATAACTATGGCTACACCTTC. Translated: CASNGPGDNYGYTF.